Described below is a single T cell receptor beta chain sequence and its context. Its target antigen remains unknown. No base quality information exists; no much larger clone differs at one position. The sample comes from a study of blood T cell repertoires in COVID-19 (dated by TCRdb to the early 2020s). In terms of the full investigation: ImmuneRACE Cohort 3 recovered participants were defined by two consecutive negative NP/OP PCR tests, healthcare professional clearance, or symptom resolution. A de-identified subject ID, COVID-19 status, age in years and sex were almost always included in the sample metadata. The samples were drawn from two sources: the first 160 participants of the ongoing ImmuneRACE study, and 1,254 subjects contributed by 6 global collaborators. A freely available public database, intended as a resource for researchers studying the immune response to SARS-CoV-2, is where the repertoires were released. Samples from collaborators originated in the United States, Italy and Spain and spanned both the acute and convalescent phases of COVID-19. The material from the prospective study consisted of cDNA or gDNA derived from T cells, B-cell-depleted T cells, or PBMCs. Where available, HLA class I and class II types were taken from metadata supplied by the sample provider and were not determined by assay-based typing. Deeply sampled blood TCRbeta repertoires from subjects exposed to, actively infected with, or recovered from COVID-19 were included in the dataset.

Findings and caveats that apply to the study as a whole: Clinical and demographic metadata were provided uncurated, with the amount varying by source and participant.

Participants in the prospective study were aged 18 to 89 years, lived in 20 to 25 United States geographic areas, and enrolled through a virtual design. To assign participants to cohorts, the prospective study relied on clinical history that participants themselves reported in a screening survey and a study questionnaire. Each participant in the prospective study had whole blood, serum and a nasopharyngeal or oropharyngeal swab collected by mobile phlebotomists. Participants in the prospective study had the option to provide additional blood draws and questionnaires over a roughly 2-month period. Blood samples from the prospective study were shipped frozen or at room temperature prior to DNA extraction. TCRbeta CDR3 regions were amplified from genomic DNA using the immunoSEQ Assay, a bias-controlled multiplex PCR. The original methods were these. Nucleated cell counts per sample were estimated from amplification of reference gene primers within the assay. Sequence reads were collapsed and filtered to measure the absolute abundance of every unique TCRbeta CDR3 rearrangement. For each sample, productive Simpson clonality was calculated by taking the square root of Simpson's diversity index across productive rearrangements. The table was pulled from immuneACCESS by TCRdb, which kept in-frame rearrangements only. Such tables lose some clones; where checked, under half of the loss comes from unresolved V genes, and the rest has no known cause. V, J and clone size were drawn from that table, and D and trimming were deduced from the DNA. This sample gives around 300,000 clones in total; more than 75% of them show up just once. Around 2% of the sample comes from the top ten.

This receptor was identified in an older woman in a cohort exposed to, infected with or recovered from COVID-19 (not recorded which). Sample: PBMCs or T cells enriched from blood (not recorded which).

The CDR3 is CASSYSGNSYEQYF. The DNA is TGTGCCAGCAGTTACTCGGGCAACTCCTACGAGCAGTACTTC. The chain is assembled from TRBV6-5 and TRBJ2-7; the D gene is not confidently resolved. The cysteine opens and the phenylalanine closes a CDR3 of 14 amino acids. The CDR3 DNA has 42 bases and is translated from base 1. Trimming costs V 0 bases and J 0 bases, and their ends lie 6 bases apart. Per the germline V gene, MNHEY is the CDR1 and SVGAGI is the CDR2.